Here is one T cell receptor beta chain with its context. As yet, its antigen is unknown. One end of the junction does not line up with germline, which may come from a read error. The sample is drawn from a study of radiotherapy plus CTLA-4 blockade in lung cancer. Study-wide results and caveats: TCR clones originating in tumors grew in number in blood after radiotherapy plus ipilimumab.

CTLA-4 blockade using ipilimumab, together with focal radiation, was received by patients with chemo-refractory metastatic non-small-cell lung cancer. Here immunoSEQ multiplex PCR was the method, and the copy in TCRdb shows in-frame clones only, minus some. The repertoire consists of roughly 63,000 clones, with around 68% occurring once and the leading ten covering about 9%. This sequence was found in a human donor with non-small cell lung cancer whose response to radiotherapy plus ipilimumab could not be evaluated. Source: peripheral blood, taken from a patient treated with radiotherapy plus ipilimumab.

CDR3 in DNA: TGTGCCAGCAGGTACACCGGGTTCCGTTTC. Its protein is CASRYTGFRF. V gene TRBV2 combines with J gene TRBJ1-2; D is unresolved. Per germline, CDR1 SNHLY and CDR2 FYNNEI. The CDR3 runs 10 residues. Supplemented by reference TRBV2 and TRBJ1-2, the full variable domain reads EPEVTQTPSHQVTQMGQEVILRCVPISNHLYFYWYRQILGQKVEFLVSFYNNEISEKSEIFDDQFSVERPDGSNFTLKIRSTKLEDSAMYFCASRYTGFRFGSGTRLTVV.